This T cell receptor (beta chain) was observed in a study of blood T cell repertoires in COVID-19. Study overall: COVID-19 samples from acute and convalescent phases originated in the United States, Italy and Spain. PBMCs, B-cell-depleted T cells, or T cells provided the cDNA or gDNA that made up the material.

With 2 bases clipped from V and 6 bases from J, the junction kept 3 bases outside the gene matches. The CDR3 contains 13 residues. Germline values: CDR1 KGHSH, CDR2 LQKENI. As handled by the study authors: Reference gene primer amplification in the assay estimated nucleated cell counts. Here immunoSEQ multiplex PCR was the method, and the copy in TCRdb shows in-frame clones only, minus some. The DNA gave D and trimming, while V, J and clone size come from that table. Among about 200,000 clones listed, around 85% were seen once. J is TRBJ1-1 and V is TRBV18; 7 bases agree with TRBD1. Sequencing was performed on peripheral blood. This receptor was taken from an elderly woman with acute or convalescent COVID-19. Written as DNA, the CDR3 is TGTGCCAGCTCACCAATCGACAGGGCTGAAGCTTTCTTT. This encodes CASSPIDRAEAFF.